Listed here is a single T cell receptor beta chain. CDR1 SGHVS and CDR2 FQNEAQ come from the germline V gene. The CDR3 has 17 amino acids. The ends lost 6 bases at V and 7 bases at J; junction bases unmatched: 19. Genomic DNA was employed as the template in profiling TCR beta VDJ and CDR3. TCRdb re-derived calls from the reads in MiXCR, one entry per CDR3 protein. The profile shows about 160,000 distinct CDR3 sequences, around 52% of them singletons. The sample originates from a study of CD8+CD57+ T cells in acquired aplastic anemia. Whoever was chosen for sequencing had shown CD8+CD57+ cell expansion by flow cytometry. Patient blood was sampled before any therapy had been received.

Sequenced: sorted CD4+, CD8+, or CD8+CD57+ T cells (not recorded which) from PBMCs. V gene TRBV7-8 combines with J gene TRBJ2-7; TRBD2 matches 9 bases. The sequence was collected from a human donor with aplastic anemia. The CDR3 reads CASRKNPSASGVGEQYF. CDR3 nucleotide sequence: TGTGCCAGCAGAAAGAATCCGTCAGCTAGCGGGGTGGGAGAGCAGTACTTC.